The entry below gives a single T cell receptor beta chain sequence along with its context. The data derive from a study of blood T cell repertoires in COVID-19. Study-level information: Both acute and convalescent COVID-19 samples were obtained from the United States, Italy and Spain.

There are 14 residues in the CDR3. Trimming pared 4 bases from V and 4 bases from J, leaving 13 bases between. The germline CDR1 and CDR2 sequences are SNHLY and FYNNEI. In the study's own analysis: Reference gene primer amplification gave nucleated cell count estimates. The data were produced by immunoSEQ multiplex PCR, yet TCRdb's version contains in-frame clones alone and is incomplete. The V and J calls and clone size were taken over from that table, and D and trimming were inferred from the DNA. This sample yields over 350,000 clones, of which about 83% are seen a single time; about 10% belongs to the top ten. Cohort 3 recovered donors had two negative PCRs, clearance, or symptom resolution.

The V and J genes are TRBV2 and TRBJ1-1; D unclear. Input material: PBMCs or T cells enriched from blood (not recorded which). The source of this sequence is a woman in her forties or fifties who had recovered from COVID-19. CDR3 region: CASSGLPGSTEAFF. CDR3 in DNA: TGTGCCAGCAGTGGGCTTCCGGGTTCCACTGAAGCTTTCTTT. Together with reference TRBV2 and TRBJ1-1, the CDR3 gives the full variable domain: EPEVTQTPSHQVTQMGQEVILRCVPISNHLYFYWYRQILGQKVEFLVSFYNNEISEKSEIFDDQFSVERPDGSNFTLKIRSTKLEDSAMYFCASSGLPGSTEAFFGQGTRLTVV.